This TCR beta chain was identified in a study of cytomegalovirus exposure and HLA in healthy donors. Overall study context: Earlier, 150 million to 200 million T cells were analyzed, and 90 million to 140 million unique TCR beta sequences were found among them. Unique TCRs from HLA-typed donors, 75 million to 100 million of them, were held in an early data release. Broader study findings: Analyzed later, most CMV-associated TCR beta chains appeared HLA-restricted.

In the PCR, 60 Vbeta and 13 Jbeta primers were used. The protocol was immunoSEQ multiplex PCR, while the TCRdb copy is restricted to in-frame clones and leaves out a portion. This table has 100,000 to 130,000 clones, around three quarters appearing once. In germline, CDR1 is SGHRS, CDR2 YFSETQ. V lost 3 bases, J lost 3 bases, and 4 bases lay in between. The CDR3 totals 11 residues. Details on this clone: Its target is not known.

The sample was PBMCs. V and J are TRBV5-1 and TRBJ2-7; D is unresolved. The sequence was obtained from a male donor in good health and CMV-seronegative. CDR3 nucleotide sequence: TGCGCCAGCAGCTCCTACTACGAGCAGTACTTC. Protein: CASSSYYEQYF.